This T cell receptor beta chain was observed in a study of metastatic and nonmetastatic thyroid tumors. About the study: Repertoires from blood and tumor or nodule tissue of malignant and benign thyroid patients were compared. Overall study findings and caveats: Versus benign nodules, malignant thyroid tumors reportedly had significantly higher TCR beta diversity, in blood and tumor.

Thyroid surgery had not been preceded by any treatment in any patient. Source study methods: A distant-metastasis classifier for papillary thyroid cancer was built using CDR3 differences across clinicopathological groups. TCRdb re-called the PCR reads with MiXCR. The V and J calls and clone size come from TCRdb's table, not from the authors' own analysis. Among about 69,000 clones listed, over 12% were seen once. Germline CDR1 reads MNHGY; CDR2 reads SVAAGI. The CDR3 runs to 15 residues. As for this clone: Its antigen remains unidentified. A junction end diverges from the germline sequence, so it may reflect a read error.

The receptor's source is a male donor with papillary thyroid cancer or a benign thyroid nodule (not recorded which). Some clones in this sample may be carry-over from other donors' samples. Input material: blood. The chain employs TRBV6-9 and TRBJ2-2; D gene unclear. The CDR3 spells CASSYLVANTGELFF. The CDR3 nucleotides read TGCGCCAGCAGTTACCTAGTGGCGAACACCGGTGAGCTGTTTTTT.